This entry describes one T cell receptor beta chain. Its antigen is not yet known. No much larger clone is present one base from it, and per-base qualities are unavailable. TCR beta libraries were generated from genomic DNA with the immunoSEQ kit, following the manufacturer's recommendations. To prepare libraries, a first multiplex PCR with proprietary primers was run, followed by a second PCR that added unique barcodes, and a bead cleanup was done after each round. A kit-provided positive control reaction and a negative control reaction were included in every sample batch. The final libraries were assessed on an Agilent 4200 TapeStation D1000 ScreenTape, pooled by volume, and quantified by qPCR. Sequencing was performed on an Illumina NextSeq500 with a MidOutput 150-cycle cartridge, and 156 Read1 and 15 Index1 cycles were run with kit custom primers. The pooled library was loaded at approximately 1 pM, with an approximately 19% PhiX control spiked in. As for the original processing: The vendor-processed data were analyzed in R, and a clonotype was defined as all T cells that share the same CDR3 nucleotide sequence. For clone abundance analyses, frequencies were normalized to the 10,000 most abundant clones per sample. Public T cell clones, averaging fewer than five per sample, were removed before analysis. A difference in abundance of at least 32-fold between compartments was used to define tumor-enriched and baseline blood-enriched clonotypes. Clonotypes expanded or contracted between blood time points were identified with a beta-binomial differential abundance model. Tumor-blood repertoire similarity was measured with the Baroni-Urbani and Buser coefficient, and group comparisons used two-tailed Wilcoxon tests in R. TCRdb carries this immuneACCESS record with in-frame sequences only. Its versions omit some clonotypes, under half of them owing to an unresolved V gene in the studies checked, with the rest unexplained. V, J and clone size were drawn from that table, and D and trimming were deduced from the DNA. In all, the sample holds 75,000 to 90,000 clones, and roughly 87% of those were seen once. In total, the top ten clones hold 5% to 7.5% of the sample.

These data originate in a study of radiation and T cells in renal cell carcinoma (dated by TCRdb to between 2020 and 2021). Context from the whole study: A total of roughly 53 samples underwent TCR beta sequencing, made up of some 26 tumors and about 27 peripheral blood samples. The last blood draw happened 4 weeks after radiation, timed to coincide with nephrectomy. Across all 50 or so samples, 4,000,000 or so unique CDR3 nucleotide sequences encoding roughly 2.7 million unique CDR3 amino acid sequences were identified. Here is what the overall study found, with its caveats: Changes in the blood repertoire were not tracked past 4 weeks after treatment. The single-armed trial design could not address effects of radiation dose or scheduling on the TCR repertoire. No pretreatment tumor biopsies were available, so the baseline intratumoral presence of clonotypes could not be determined. An increase in top tumor clonotypes in blood was observed from baseline to 2 weeks post-radiation, followed by contraction by 4 weeks, which was taken to suggest transient expansion of tumor-resident clones.

From the cysteine up to the phenylalanine, the CDR3 has a length of 12 residues. Just the 36-base CDR3 DNA is kept, in frame starting at base 1. CDR1 and CDR2, per the germline V gene, are SQVTM and ANQGSEA. The time point label of this sample denotes: blood 4 weeks post-SBRT, at nephrectomy. Taken with the paper, the label for treatment or condition translates to: 15 Gy SBRT to primary tumor, nephrectomy 4 weeks later. The samples were obtained from a clinical trial, where primary renal cell carcinomas were treated with 15 Gy stereotactic body radiation therapy and then removed by nephrectomy 4 weeks afterward. To follow tumor-enriched clonotypes, peripheral blood was collected serially from radiation-treated patients at baseline and again at 2 weeks and 4 weeks after SBRT. Renal cell carcinoma with clear cell pathology was present in all patients. Genomic DNA for TCR sequencing was prepared using the QIAamp DNA Blood Mini Kit (Qiagen). The analyses included just those samples that passed every quality control check.

This TCR derives from a woman aged 70-85 years with renal cell carcinoma. The V gene is TRBV29-1 and the J gene is TRBJ2-5; the D gene cannot be named for sure. The end of the DNA is better explained by TRBJ2-7, so the J call may be wrong. The material sequenced was blood, taken from a patient whose treatment included radiotherapy and nephrectomy. CDR3 protein: CSVRLISYEQYF. The DNA reads TGCAGCGTCAGGTTAATCTCCTACGAGCAGTACTTC.